These 24 T cell receptor beta chains share one sample of origin, sequenced in a study of blood T cell repertoires in COVID-19. Generated by immunoSEQ multiplex PCR, the TCRdb table keeps only in-frame clones and is missing some. The sample lists roughly 69,000 clones, 65% to 80% seen once, with approximately 5.3% in the top ten. Sequencing used peripheral blood. Every receptor here comes from a human donor in a cohort sampled during active COVID-19.

This sequence joins TRBV30 and TRBJ1-4; D is uncertain. Trimming cost V 0 bases and J 2 bases, with 13 bases left between them. This CDR3 contains 16 residues. Germline CDR1 is GTSNPN and CDR2 is SVGIG (reference sequence). The CDR3 sequence is CAWSVRGSGTNEKLFF. The CDR3 DNA reads as TGTGCCTGGAGTGTACGAGGGAGCGGTACTAATGAAAAACTGTTTTTT.

The chain employs TRBV7-2 and TRBJ2-3; D may be TRBD1 (6 bases). Trimming stripped 4 bases from V and 6 bases from J, with 17 bases between. CDR1 SGHTA and CDR2 FQGNSA come from the germline V gene. The CDR3 totals 15 residues. CDR3 loop: CASSSPGTPSDTQYF. The CDR3 DNA is TGTGCCAGCAGCTCCCCCGGGACACCTTCTGATACGCAGTATTTT.

This chain uses TRBV5-1 with TRBJ1-5; 7 bases match TRBD1. CDR1 SGHRS and CDR2 YFSETQ come from the germline V gene. CDR3 length equals 16 residues. V lost 0 bases and J lost 3; bases outside the gene matches: 6. The CDR3 is CASSLGGGGNNQPQHF. The CDR3 bases are TGCGCCAGCAGCTTGGGAGGAGGGGGCAACAATCAGCCCCAGCATTTT.

The chain employs TRBV29-1 and TRBJ1-2, with D perhaps TRBD1 (6 bases). The CDR3 extends over 12 amino acids. Trimming left V 4 bases short and J 3 bases short, with 9 bases between. Germline V lookup: CDR1 SQVTM, CDR2 ANQGSEA. CDR3 bases: TGCAGCGTTGCTAGGACAGACTATGGCTACACCTTC. This encodes CSVARTDYGYTF.

The V gene is TRBV4-1, the J gene TRBJ2-2; a possible D gene is TRBD2 (5 bases). Per germline, CDR1 MGHRA and CDR2 YSYEKL. The CDR3 totals 16 residues. V lost 2 bases and J 4 bases, leaving 14 bases between the germline ends. As DNA, the CDR3 is TGCGCCAGCAGCCAAAGAGAGGGCCAGGCCACCGGGGAGCTGTTTTTT. The encoded protein is CASSQREGQATGELFF.

This chain connects TRBV7-9 to TRBJ2-7; 11 bases map to TRBD2. The length of the CDR3 is 17 residues. The J segment lost 4 bases and the V segment lost 3 bases, leaving 11 bases of the junction unmatched. Germline lookup yields CDR1 SEHNR and CDR2 FQNEAQ (reference sequence). As DNA, the CDR3 is TGTGCCAGCAGCTTTCCCACTAGCGGGGGACGGGAGTACGAGCAGTACTTC. Protein product: CASSFPTSGGREYEQYF. The full variable domain, in which reference TRBV7-9 and TRBJ2-7 provide the parts outside the CDR3, is DTGVSQNPRHKITKRGQNVTFRCDPISEHNRLYWYRQTLGQGPEFLTYFQNEAQLEKSRLLSDRFSAERPKGSFSTLEIQRTEQGDSAMYLCASSFPTSGGREYEQYFGPGTRLTVT.

The V gene is TRBV6-2 or TRBV6-3, the J gene TRBJ2-1, with TRBD2 as a possible D gene (5 bases). The CDR3 extends over 16 amino acids. The V gene lost 0 bases and the J gene lost 5 bases, with 14 bases spanning the gap. Germline CDR1 and CDR2: MNHEY and SVGEGT. CDR3 in DNA: TGTGCCAGCAGTTACTCTGGGGAGACTTCCGACAATGAGCAGTTCTTC. Translating it yields CASSYSGETSDNEQFF.

The chain carries TRBV7-6 and TRBJ2-5; tentatively, D is TRBD2 (6 bases). Germline CDR1 and CDR2: SGHVS and FNYEAQ. This CDR3 is 17 amino acids long. V was clipped by 1 base and J by 3 bases, with 18 bases between them. The CDR3 region has the DNA TGTGCCAGCAGCTTAGGATCCTCCCGGGGGTCTAAAGAGACCCAGTACTTC. Its translation is CASSLGSSRGSKETQYF.

There are a few counts of this clone. This chain uses TRBV19 with TRBJ1-2; D might be TRBD1 (6 bases). Between the trimmed V and J ends, which lost 6 bases and 0 bases, there was a span of 14 bases. The CDR3 is 15 residues long. Per germline, CDR1 LNHDA and CDR2 SQIVND (reference sequence). The CDR3 loop reads CASSRQTGANYGYTF. As DNA, the CDR3 is TGTGCCAGTAGCAGGCAGACAGGCGCTAACTATGGCTACACCTTC.

The rearrangement joins TRBV5-6 to TRBJ2-3, with TRBD2 matching 7 bases. Trimming removed 3 bases from V and 3 bases from J; junction bases left unmatched: 1. The CDR3 extends over 13 amino acids. CDR1 is SGHDT, CDR2 YYEEEE, per germline. The CDR3 reads CASSSRGTDTQYF. The DNA of the CDR3 is TGTGCCAGCAGCTCGCGGGGGACAGATACGCAGTATTTT.

This clone showed up just a few times. J is TRBJ2-2 and V is TRBV4-2; possible D gene TRBD1, 5 bases. Germline values: CDR1 LGHNA, CDR2 YNFKEQ. The CDR3 consists of 16 residues. Between the trimmed V and J ends, which lost 0 bases and 6 bases, there was a span of 14 bases. The CDR3 bases are TGTGCCAGCAGCCAAGATCAGTCAGGGTATTCCGGGGAGCTGTTTTTT. Its protein is CASSQDQSGYSGELFF.

This chain joins TRBV6-5 and TRBJ1-2, with D maybe TRBD1 (5 bases). Trimming shortened V by 6 bases and J by 4 bases, and 12 bases separated the two germline ends. The CDR3 length is 13 residues. In germline, CDR1 is MNHEY, CDR2 SVGAGI. CDR3: CASRGGTAYGYTF. CDR3 DNA sequence: TGTGCCAGCAGGGGAGGGACGGCCTATGGCTACACCTTC.

There are a few counts of this clone. The identical CDR3 is also encoded by other nucleotide sequences in the sample. V usage is TRBV4-3 and J usage is TRBJ1-1; D perhaps matches TRBD1 (5 bases). This CDR3 has 13 residues. With 2 bases removed from V and 2 bases from J, the gap between germline ends came to 6 bases. Germline loops: CDR1 LGHNA, CDR2 YSLEER. The DNA for the CDR3 is TGCGCCAGCAGCCAAACAGGCAACACTGAAGCTTTCTTT. Its translation: CASSQTGNTEAFF.

The V call is TRBV5-6, the J call TRBJ2-3; the D gene is possibly TRBD2 (6 bases). The germline gives CDR1 SGHDT, CDR2 YYEEEE. V was clipped by 4 bases and J by 6 bases, with 24 bases between them. The CDR3 length is 17 residues. CDR3 coding DNA: TGTGCCAGCAGCGGCATGAGGGCTAGCCGCCGGGAGGATACGCAGTATTTT. Translated: CASSGMRASRREDTQYF. Full variable domain (outside the CDR3, taken from reference TRBV5-6 and TRBJ2-3): DAGVTQSPTHLIKTRGQQVTLRCSPKSGHDTVSWYQQALGQGPQFIFQYYEEEERQRGNFPDRFSGHQFPNYSSELNVNALLLGDSALYLCASSGMRASRREDTQYFGPGTRLTVL.

The chain uses TRBV7-8 and TRBJ2-3, with D possibly matching TRBD2 (6 bases). Germline V gene lookup returns CDR1 SGHVS and CDR2 FQNEAQ. V lost 5 bases to trimming and J lost 4 bases, with 13 bases between them. This CDR3 has 14 residues. In DNA, the CDR3 is TGTGCCAGCAGCCCCCCCGGACTATCAGATACGCAGTATTTT. Its translation is CASSPPGLSDTQYF.

For this clone: This CDR3 is also generated by other DNA sequences in the sample. J is TRBJ2-5 and V is TRBV5-1; weak D call: TRBD2 (6 bases). The CDR3 extends over 14 amino acids. Germline V gene lookup returns CDR1 SGHRS and CDR2 YFSETQ. Deletions cut 0 bases from V and 1 base from J, with 7 bases between. The CDR3 sequence: CASSLGGVQETQYF. The CDR3 DNA sequence: TGCGCCAGCAGCTTGGGCGGGGTCCAAGAGACCCAGTACTTC.

The rearrangement links TRBV18 to TRBJ2-1; 9 bases fit TRBD2. CDR1 KGHSH and CDR2 LQKENI come from the germline V gene. CDR3 length equals 17 residues. J lost 0 bases, V lost 1 base, and 4 bases had no gene match. The CDR3, as DNA: TGTGCCAGCTCACCACGGGATAGCGGGGGCTCCTACAATGAGCAGTTCTTC. Translating it yields CASSPRDSGGSYNEQFF.

The chain uses TRBV6-5 and TRBJ2-7; D is possibly TRBD1 (7 bases). The CDR3 extends over 14 amino acids. The V end lost 5 bases, the J end lost 7 bases, and 18 bases lay between the germline ends. From germline, CDR1 is MNHEY and CDR2 SVGAGI. In nucleotides, the CDR3 is TGTGCCAGCAGTCGGACAGGCCTCCGGGGGGAGCAGTACTTC. Its translation: CASSRTGLRGEQYF.

Points on this clone: This sample includes further DNA sequences coding for the same CDR3. The chain carries TRBV2 and TRBJ1-6, with 7 bases fitting TRBD1. V dropped 4 bases and J dropped 6; count of bases not matched to a gene: 0. The germline CDR1 and CDR2 sequences are SNHLY and FYNNEI. The CDR3 has 13 residues. CDR3 DNA: TGTGCCAGCAGTGGACAGGGTAATTCACCCCTCCACTTT. Amino acid sequence: CASSGQGNSPLHF.

V usage is TRBV7-2 and J usage is TRBJ2-1; TRBD2 agrees at 10 bases. This CDR3 region has 15 residues. V lost 5 bases to trimming and J lost 6 bases; unmatched junction nucleotides: 7. Per germline, CDR1 SGHTA and CDR2 FQGNSA. CDR3 protein: CASSAHLAGVNEQFF. CDR3 bases: TGTGCCAGCAGCGCCCACCTAGCGGGGGTCAATGAGCAGTTCTTC.

V and J are TRBV7-9 and TRBJ2-3; tentative D call: TRBD2 (5 bases). CDR3 size: 15 residues. V was clipped by 7 bases and J by 5 bases, with 19 bases between them. The germline CDR1 and CDR2 sequences are SEHNR and FQNEAQ (reference sequence). The CDR3 sequence is CASTLSGSPGDTQYF. The CDR3 nucleotides are TGTGCCAGCACCCTAAGCGGTAGTCCCGGAGATACGCAGTATTTT.

To note about this clone: This same CDR3 is encoded by further DNA sequences in the sample. The rearrangement joins TRBV5-8 to TRBJ2-7; TRBD1 matches at 8 bases. In germline, CDR1 is SGHTS, CDR2 YDEGEE. V lost 0 bases to trimming and J lost 2 bases; unmatched junction nucleotides: 4. The length of the CDR3 is 15 residues. The CDR3 DNA reads TGTGCCAGCAGCTTGGTCGGGACAGGCGCCTACGAGCAGTACTTC. Amino acids: CASSLVGTGAYEQYF. The full variable domain, rest sourced from reference TRBV5-8 and TRBJ2-7, is EAGVTQSPTHLIKTRGQQATLRCSPISGHTSVYWYQQALGLGLQFLLWYDEGEERNRGNFPPRFSGRQFPNYSSELNVNALELEDSALYLCASSLVGTGAYEQYFGPGTRLTVT.

This clone was detected a few times. The gene calls are TRBV28 and TRBJ2-7; TRBD2 agrees at 8 bases. The junction had 10 bases not matched to a gene; V was cut back by 6 bases and J by 0 bases. This CDR3 is 16 amino acids long. Germline assignment: CDR1 MDHEN and CDR2 SYDVKM. The CDR3 sequence is CASSSLRGGLSYEQYF. The CDR3 region has the DNA TGTGCCAGCAGCTCCCTCCGGGGGGGCCTCTCCTACGAGCAGTACTTC.

In DNA, the CDR3 is TGTGCCAGCAGAAGACAGTCCCACGAGCAGTACTTC. The encoded protein is CASRRQSHEQYF. The chain uses TRBV6-5 and TRBJ2-7; a weak D match, TRBD1 (5 bases). The CDR3 covers 12 residues. Germline CDR1 and CDR2: MNHEY and SVGAGI. The ends were cut back, 6 bases at V and 5 bases at J, with 11 bases in the middle.